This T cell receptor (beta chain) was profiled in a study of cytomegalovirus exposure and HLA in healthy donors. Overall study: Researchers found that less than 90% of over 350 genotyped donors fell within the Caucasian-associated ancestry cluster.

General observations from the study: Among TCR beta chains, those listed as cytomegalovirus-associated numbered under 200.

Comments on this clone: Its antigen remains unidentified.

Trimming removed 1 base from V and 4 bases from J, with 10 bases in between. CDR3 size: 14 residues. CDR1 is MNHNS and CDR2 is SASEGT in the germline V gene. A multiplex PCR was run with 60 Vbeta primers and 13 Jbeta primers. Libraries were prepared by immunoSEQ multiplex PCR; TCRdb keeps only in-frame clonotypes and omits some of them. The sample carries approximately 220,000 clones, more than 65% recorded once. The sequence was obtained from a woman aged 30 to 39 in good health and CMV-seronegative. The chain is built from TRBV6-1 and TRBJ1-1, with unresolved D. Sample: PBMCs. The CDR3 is CASSEEPGSTEAFF. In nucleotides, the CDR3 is TGTGCCAGCAGTGAAGAGCCCGGGAGCACTGAAGCTTTCTTT.